The 22 T cell receptor beta chains reported below all come from one sample, sequenced in a study of T cell changes during pregnancy in multiple sclerosis. The assay was immunoSEQ multiplex PCR, and TCRdb's table has in-frame clones only and misses some. The table lists roughly 67,000 clones, about nine tenths of them singletons, with 1.4% in the top ten. This specimen was peripheral blood, taken in the second trimester of pregnancy. The source of these receptors is a female donor with multiple sclerosis, enrolled in a pregnancy study.

The chain recombines TRBV5-1 with TRBJ2-7, with 14 positions matching TRBD2. Germline CDR1 and CDR2: SGHRS and YFSETQ. The CDR3 spans 17 residues. V shed 7 bases, J shed 0 bases, and the junction held 9 bases outside the gene matches. CDR3 DNA: TGCGCCAGCCCGAGGACTAGCGGGAGGCTGAGCTCCTACGAGCAGTACTTC. Its protein is CASPRTSGRLSSYEQYF.

The chain couples TRBV10-3 to TRBJ2-2; D possibly corresponds to TRBD2 (6 bases). This CDR3 contains 17 residues. The germline V gene has CDR1 ENHRY and CDR2 SYGVKD. The ends were cut back, 6 bases at V and 4 bases at J, with 21 bases in the middle. The CDR3 sequence: CAISGSTGGIGTGELFF. The CDR3 DNA sequence: TGTGCCATCAGCGGTTCGACTGGGGGGATCGGCACCGGGGAGCTGTTTTTT.

CDR3 sequence (DNA): TGTGCCAGCAGTGACTCGTGGGGGCGTCCGGTAACTGAAGCTTTCTTT. It yields the protein CASSDSWGRPVTEAFF. The J gene is TRBJ1-1, the V gene TRBV6-4; TRBD1 might be the D (6 bases). V was shortened by 0 bases and J by 5 bases, with 16 bases between the two germline ends. The CDR3 contains 16 residues. Germline V gene sequence: CDR1 MRHNA, CDR2 SNTAGT.

The V call is TRBV5-1, the J call TRBJ1-4; D perhaps matches TRBD1 (6 bases). Trimming removed 1 base at V and 0 bases at J, with 10 bases between. CDR1 is SGHRS and CDR2 is YFSETQ in the germline V gene. This CDR3 contains 16 residues. The CDR3 DNA reads TGCGCCAGCAGCTTGTTTGGACAGACAACTAATGAAAAACTGTTTTTT. This encodes CASSLFGQTTNEKLFF.

This clone showed up many times. Here the CDR3 reads CASSRDRGRLETQYF. In DNA, the CDR3 is TGTGCCAGCAGTCGGGACAGGGGGCGATTGGAGACCCAGTACTTC. The chain carries TRBV7-3 and TRBJ2-5; TRBD1 agrees at 12 bases. V lost 6 bases to trimming and J lost 5 bases; unmatched junction nucleotides: 7. This CDR3 is 15 amino acids long. Germline-derived CDR1 and CDR2 are SGHTA and FQGTGA.

This clone was recorded a few times. V and J are TRBV25-1 and TRBJ2-1, with 7 positions matching TRBD1. The germline CDR1 and CDR2 sequences are MGHDK and SYGVNS. This CDR3 region has 16 residues. The J segment lost 6 bases and the V segment lost 5 bases, leaving 13 bases of the junction unmatched. CDR3 in DNA: TGTGCCAGCAGTAAGATACCGGGACAGCGGTCCAATGAGCAGTTCTTC. It codes for CASSKIPGQRSNEQFF.

The V and J genes are TRBV5-4 and TRBJ2-5, with TRBD2 matching over 8 bases. The CDR3 extends over 15 amino acids. Trimming cost V 4 bases and J 3 bases; bases outside gene matches: 8. Looked up from germline, CDR1 is SGHNT and CDR2 is YYREEE (reference sequence). DNA of the CDR3: TGTGCCAGCAGCCCCGCGGGGGGCAAGGAAGAGACCCAGTACTTC. The encoded protein is CASSPAGGKEETQYF.

The chain employs TRBV7-2 and TRBJ1-1; a weak D match, TRBD1 (5 bases). V was trimmed by 4 bases and J by 4 bases, leaving 13 bases between them. The CDR3 is 14 residues long. CDR1 is SGHTA and CDR2 is FQGNSA in the germline V gene. In nucleotides, the CDR3 is TGTGCCAGCAGCTCCGGGACTGACCGCACTGAAGCTTTCTTT. It codes for CASSSGTDRTEAFF.

The chain carries TRBV6-1 and TRBJ2-1; D may be TRBD2 (7 bases). This CDR3 has 12 residues. Trimming took 5 bases from V and 10 from J, leaving 12 bases between them. CDR1 MNHNS and CDR2 SASEGT come from the germline V gene. CDR3 DNA sequence: TGTGCCAGCAGTCTGGGGGGGACAGAGCAGTTCTTC. Translating it yields CASSLGGTEQFF.

A single count supports this clone. The V and J genes are TRBV9 and TRBJ2-1; 9 bases align to TRBD2. Germline CDR1 reads SGDLS; CDR2 reads YYNGEE. The ends lost 2 bases at V and 5 bases at J; junction bases unmatched: 8. CDR3 length: 16 amino acids. The CDR3 DNA reads as TGTGCCAGCAGCGTCGCTAGCGGGGTCTGGGACAATGAGCAGTTCTTC. Translating it yields CASSVASGVWDNEQFF.

This sequence joins TRBV6-6 and TRBJ1-4; the D gene is possibly TRBD1 (6 bases). Germline lookup yields CDR1 MNHNY and CDR2 SVGAGI (reference sequence). The CDR3 is 15 residues long. V was trimmed by 4 bases and J by 5 bases, leaving 14 bases between them. The CDR3 here is CASSSTDRRNEKLFF. The CDR3 region has the DNA TGTGCCAGCAGTTCAACGGACAGACGGAATGAAAAACTGTTTTTT.

CDR3 region: CASSGTENTGELFF. CDR3 coding DNA: TGCGCCAGCAGTGGGACAGAGAACACCGGGGAGCTGTTTTTT. The gene calls are TRBV4-1 and TRBJ2-2; 7 positions match TRBD1. The junction had 2 bases not matched to a gene; V was cut back by 6 bases and J by 1 base. Germline assignment: CDR1 MGHRA and CDR2 YSYEKL. The CDR3 spans 14 residues.

The chain employs TRBV19 and TRBJ1-1; TRBD1 agrees at 11 bases. CDR1 is LNHDA, CDR2 SQIVND, per germline (reference sequence). CDR3 length: 13 amino acids. V lost 5 bases and J lost 7; bases outside the gene matches: 3. The CDR3 here is CASSGGTGGEAFF. The DNA of the CDR3 is TGTGCCAGTAGTGGAGGGACAGGGGGTGAAGCTTTCTTT.

J is TRBJ2-7 and V is TRBV5-1; TRBD2 aligns across 9 bases. Trimming removed 5 bases from V and 1 base from J; junction bases left unmatched: 10. The germline V gene has CDR1 SGHRS and CDR2 YFSETQ. The CDR3 runs 16 residues. CDR3: CASRNVAGAGSYEQYF. Written as DNA, the CDR3 is TGCGCCAGCAGGAATGTAGCGGGGGCCGGGTCCTACGAGCAGTACTTC. The full variable domain, its missing parts supplied by reference TRBV5-1 and TRBJ2-7, is KAGVTQTPRYLIKTRGQQVTLSCSPISGHRSVSWYQQTPGQGLQFLFEYFSETQRNKGNFPGRFSGRQFSNSRSEMNVSTLELGDSALYLCASRNVAGAGSYEQYFGPGTRLTVT.

This clone has only one observation. The J gene is TRBJ2-3, the V gene TRBV4-3; possible D gene TRBD1, 5 bases. The V end was cut by 0 bases, the J end by 6 bases, with 16 bases between. This CDR3 comprises 16 residues. Germline loops: CDR1 LGHNA, CDR2 YSLEER. CDR3 in amino acids: CASSQDSRGLGDTQYF. CDR3 sequence (DNA): TGCGCCAGCAGCCAAGATTCAAGGGGCCTGGGCGATACGCAGTATTTT.

This clone was detected only once. The rearrangement links TRBV29-1 to TRBJ2-5, with a weak D call TRBD1 (6 bases). V shed 2 bases and J shed 1 base, with 8 bases lying between them. Looked up from germline, CDR1 is SQVTM and CDR2 is ANQGSEA. The CDR3 totals 13 residues. The CDR3 DNA sequence: TGCAGCGTTGAACGGACAGCCCAAGAGACCCAGTACTTC. It translates to CSVERTAQETQYF.

The chain has TRBV4-2 and TRBJ2-5; perhaps TRBD2 as D (6 bases). This CDR3 comprises 16 residues. The V and J ends lost 0 bases and 3 bases respectively, with 14 bases between them. Germline CDR1 and CDR2: LGHNA and YNFKEQ. The DNA of the CDR3 is TGTGCCAGCAGCCAAGATCGGCCTAGCGCAAAAGAGACCCAGTACTTC. Protein product: CASSQDRPSAKETQYF.

V is TRBV5-1 and J is TRBJ2-5; 8 bases agree with TRBD2. The germline CDR1 and CDR2 sequences are SGHRS and YFSETQ. The CDR3 has 14 amino acids. Unmatched junction bases numbered 4, after V lost 3 bases and J lost 3 bases. The CDR3, as DNA: TGCGCCAGCAGCTCCGGGAGGGGTAAAGAGACCCAGTACTTC. It codes for CASSSGRGKETQYF.

The CDR3: CAWAQQGGNSPLHF. The CDR3 DNA follows: TGTGCCTGGGCCCAACAGGGAGGGAATTCACCCCTCCACTTT. The chain combines TRBV30 with TRBJ1-6; D is possibly TRBD1 (6 bases). The V end lost 5 bases, the J end lost 7 bases, and 15 bases lay between the germline ends. Germline V gene sequence: CDR1 GTSNPN, CDR2 SVGIG (reference sequence). The CDR3 has 14 amino acids.

The CDR3 bases are TGTGCCAGCAGCTTGCACTCTGGAAACACCATATATTTT. It yields the protein CASSLHSGNTIYF. The chain links TRBV5-6 to TRBJ1-3; D ambiguous. Germline CDR1 reads SGHDT; CDR2 reads YYEEEE. The CDR3 extends over 13 amino acids. Trimming stripped 1 base from V and 0 bases from J, with 2 bases between.

The chain couples TRBV7-9 to TRBJ1-1; TRBD1 might be the D (5 bases). The CDR3 extends over 14 amino acids. Germline lookup yields CDR1 SEHNR and CDR2 FQNEAQ (reference sequence). V was shortened by 5 bases and J by 4 bases, with 14 bases between the two germline ends. The CDR3 here is CASSREVGGTEAFF. The DNA for the CDR3 is TGTGCCAGCAGCCGGGAGGTGGGGGGCACTGAAGCTTTCTTT.

The chain carries TRBV18 and TRBJ1-2, with 8 bases identical to TRBD1. V lost 2 bases to trimming and J lost 2 bases; unmatched junction nucleotides: 4. This CDR3 is built from 15 residues. CDR1 and CDR2 from the germline V gene are KGHSH and LQKENI. CDR3 coding DNA: TGTGCCAGCTCACCAGCAGGGGGCACCAACTATGGCTACACCTTC. Its protein product is CASSPAGGTNYGYTF. The whole variable domain, remainder taken from reference TRBV18 and TRBJ1-2, is NAGVMQNPRHLVRRRGQEARLRCSPMKGHSHVYWYRQLPEEGLKFMVYLQKENIIDESGMPKERFSAEFPKEGPSILRIQQVVRGDSAAYFCASSPAGGTNYGYTFGSGTRLTVV.